This T cell receptor beta chain came from a study of blood T cell repertoires in COVID-19. Study information: Specimens from acute and convalescent COVID-19 originated in the United States, Italy and Spain.

In Seattle, patients joined the study during active infection and were tracked longitudinally. The CDR3 contains 13 residues. Trimming cost V 9 bases and J 0 bases, with 10 bases left between them. Germline V gene lookup returns CDR1 SGHRS and CDR2 YFSETQ. Sequencing used immunoSEQ multiplex PCR; TCRdb keeps in-frame clones, though not all of them. The sample lists approximately 97,000 clones; 75% to 90% were seen once. The V call is TRBV5-1, the J call TRBJ1-5; D perhaps matches TRBD1 (5 bases). The sequence was obtained from a woman aged 50 to 60 with COVID-19, enrolled during active disease. The sequenced sample was peripheral blood. The CDR3 is CAMGGDSNQPQHF. The CDR3 region has the DNA TGCGCCATGGGAGGGGATAGCAATCAGCCCCAGCATTTT.